The present T cell receptor beta chain was sequenced within a study of radiotherapy plus CTLA-4 blockade in lung cancer. Study-level points and caveats: Clones derived from tumor TCRs expanded in blood after radiotherapy plus ipilimumab.

TCRdb's table, derived via immunoSEQ multiplex PCR, lists solely in-frame clones and lacks some. The data contain tens of thousands of clones, roughly four fifths of them singletons. The CDR3 is 13 residues long. Trimming took 0 bases from V and 2 from J, leaving 5 bases between them. CDR1 is SGHNT and CDR2 is YYREEE in the germline V gene (reference sequence). Remarks on this clone: Its antigen is unknown.

This chain uses TRBV5-4 with TRBJ2-5; D not certain. Specimen: peripheral blood, collected from a patient treated with radiotherapy plus ipilimumab. The origin of this receptor is a human donor with non-small cell lung cancer who had stable disease on radiotherapy plus ipilimumab. The CDR3 sequence: CASSLGQQETQYF. As DNA, the CDR3 is TGTGCCAGCAGCTTGGGCCAGCAAGAGACCCAGTACTTC.